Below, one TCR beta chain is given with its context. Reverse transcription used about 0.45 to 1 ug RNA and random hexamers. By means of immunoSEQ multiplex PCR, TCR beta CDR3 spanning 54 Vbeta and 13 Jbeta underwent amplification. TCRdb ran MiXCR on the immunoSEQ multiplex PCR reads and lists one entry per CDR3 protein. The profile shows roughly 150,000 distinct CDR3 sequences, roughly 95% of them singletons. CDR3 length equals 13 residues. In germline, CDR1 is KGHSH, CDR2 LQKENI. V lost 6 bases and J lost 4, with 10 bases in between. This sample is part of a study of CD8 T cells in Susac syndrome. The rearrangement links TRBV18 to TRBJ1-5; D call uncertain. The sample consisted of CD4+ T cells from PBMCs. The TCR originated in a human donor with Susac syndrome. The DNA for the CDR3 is TGTGCCAGCTCCCACCGCCCTAATCAGCCCCAGCATTTT. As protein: CASSHRPNQPQHF.